The 17 T cell receptor beta chains below were found in one sample sequenced in a study of blood T cell repertoires in COVID-19. Data came from immunoSEQ multiplex PCR; TCRdb stores just in-frame clones and leaves some out. This table holds roughly 340,000 clones, around nine tenths found once. Sequenced material: peripheral blood. These receptors all stem from a woman aged 18-30 years who had recovered from COVID-19.

This sequence joins TRBV30 and TRBJ1-5, with D perhaps matching TRBD1 (6 bases). V shed 5 bases and J shed 5 bases, with 13 bases lying between them. The CDR3 has 13 amino acids. Per germline, CDR1 GTSNPN and CDR2 SVGIG (reference sequence). The CDR3 nucleotides are TGTGCCTGGGGGAGGGGGTTACATCAGCCCCAGCATTTT. Its protein is CAWGRGLHQPQHF.

In its sample, this clone was seen once. CDR3 in amino acids: CASSGGAPSSGNTIYF. CDR3 DNA: TGCGCCAGCAGTGGTGGGGCCCCCAGCTCTGGAAACACCATATATTTT. The genes are TRBV10-2 and TRBJ1-3; TRBD1 is a possible D gene (5 bases). Trimming removed 4 bases from V and 0 bases from J, with 13 bases in between. This CDR3 has 16 amino acids. Germline lookup yields CDR1 WSHSY and CDR2 SAAADI.

This clone was recorded once. CDR3 in DNA: TGCAGCGTTGGAGCCACTGCCGACTATGGCTACACCTTC. Translated: CSVGATADYGYTF. The V and J genes are TRBV29-1 and TRBJ1-2; D is uncertain. V shed 4 bases and J shed 3 bases, with 12 bases lying between them. Germline CDR1 SQVTM, CDR2 ANQGSEA. CDR3 length equals 13 residues.

This chain links TRBV11-2 with TRBJ2-1; D is unclear. CDR3 length: 13 amino acids. CDR1 SGHAT and CDR2 FQNNGV come from the germline V gene. Trimming left V 5 bases short and J 5 bases short, with 10 bases between. The CDR3 here is CASSPPGHNEQFF. In DNA, the CDR3 is TGTGCCAGCAGCCCCCCTGGGCACAATGAGCAGTTCTTC.

This clone appeared once. The chain combines TRBV27 with TRBJ1-2; D is unclear. The CDR3 loop spans 18 amino acids. Germline CDR1 is MNHEY and CDR2 is SMNVEV (reference sequence). Trimming removed 4 bases at V and 3 bases at J, with 24 bases between. This chain's CDR3 is CASSSHTVMAGVHYGYTF. The CDR3 DNA reads TGTGCCAGCAGTTCCCACACCGTTATGGCTGGAGTACACTATGGCTACACCTTC.

This chain uses TRBV11-2 with TRBJ1-1; tentative D call: TRBD1 (5 bases). V lost 4 bases to trimming and J lost 8 bases, with 17 bases between them. CDR1 is SGHAT and CDR2 is FQNNGV in the germline V gene. This CDR3 region has 14 residues. The CDR3 DNA reads as TGTGCCAGCAGCTCAATTAGGGGAGGCCACGAAGCTTTCTTT. Translating gives CASSSIRGGHEAFF.

V is TRBV9 and J is TRBJ2-5, with D unclear. The V end lost 4 bases, the J end lost 5 bases, and 12 bases lay between the germline ends. This CDR3 spans 13 amino acids. Germline CDR1 is SGDLS and CDR2 is YYNGEE. This CDR3 reads CASSPRSDETQYF. The DNA for the CDR3 is TGTGCCAGCAGCCCCCGGTCCGATGAGACCCAGTACTTC.

The chain is built from TRBV7-9 and TRBJ2-5; tentative D call: TRBD2 (6 bases). The CDR3 has 13 amino acids. V dropped 8 bases and J dropped 7 bases, with 17 bases sitting between them. Germline V gene sequence: CDR1 SEHNR, CDR2 FQNEAQ (reference sequence). CDR3 sequence: CASSTSPEGTQYF. CDR3 bases: TGTGCCAGCTCGACCTCGCCGGAGGGGACCCAGTACTTC.

This chain links TRBV9 with TRBJ2-1, with D possibly TRBD2 on 5 matching bases. The CDR3 is 13 residues long. Trimming took 3 bases from V and 1 from J, leaving 5 bases between them. The germline CDR1 and CDR2 sequences are SGDLS and YYNGEE. CDR3: CASSGGSYNEQFF. The CDR3 DNA reads TGTGCCAGCAGCGGCGGGTCCTACAATGAGCAGTTCTTC.

The chain has TRBV24-1 and TRBJ2-1, with 7 nucleotides matching TRBD2. The trim removed 9 bases at V and 1 base at J, leaving 11 bases unmatched. CDR1 and CDR2 from the germline V gene are KGHDR and SFDVKD. This CDR3 region has 16 residues. The DNA for the CDR3 is TGTGCCACCCGTCCTAGCGGAGGTCGGTCCTACAATGAGCAGTTCTTC. Protein: CATRPSGGRSYNEQFF.

V gene TRBV9 combines with J gene TRBJ1-2, with D possibly TRBD1 on 5 matching bases. The V gene's germline CDR1 is SGDLS and CDR2 YYNGEE. The CDR3 extends over 13 amino acids. The V gene lost 7 bases and the J gene lost 2 bases, with 12 bases spanning the gap. CDR3 loop: CASATGANYGYTF. The CDR3 DNA reads as TGTGCCAGCGCCACTGGGGCCAACTATGGCTACACCTTC. Together with reference TRBV9 and TRBJ1-2, the CDR3 gives the full variable domain: DSGVTQTPKHLITATGQRVTLRCSPRSGDLSVYWYQQSLDQGLQFLIQYYNGEERAKGNILERFSAQQFPDLHSELNLSSLELGDSALYFCASATGANYGYTFGSGTRLTVV.

The chain employs TRBV11-3 and TRBJ2-5; 9 nucleotides match TRBD2. CDR1 SGHNT and CDR2 YENEEA come from the germline V gene. The CDR3 runs 15 residues. Losses at the gene ends were 6 bases for V and 4 bases for J; bases not matched to a gene: 9. The CDR3 sequence: CASSGGVAGAETQYF. CDR3 in DNA: TGTGCCAGCAGTGGGGGAGTAGCGGGAGCAGAGACCCAGTACTTC. Full variable domain (missing parts from reference TRBV11-3 and TRBJ2-5): EAGVVQSPRYKIIEKKQPVAFWCNPISGHNTLYWYLQNLGQGPELLIRYENEEAVDDSQLPKDRFSAERLKGVDSTLKIQPAELGDSAVYLCASSGGVAGAETQYFGPGTRLLVL.

J is TRBJ2-3 and V is TRBV9; no reliable D call. The CDR3 contains 14 residues. Germline loops: CDR1 SGDLS, CDR2 YYNGEE. V gave up 4 bases and J gave up 0 bases, with 9 bases separating them. The CDR3 loop reads CASSLDSSTDTQYF. The CDR3 bases are TGTGCCAGCAGCTTAGACTCGAGCACAGATACGCAGTATTTT.

This sequence joins TRBV9 and TRBJ2-2, with TRBD2 matching over 11 bases. The ends lost 4 bases at V and 5 bases at J; junction bases unmatched: 4. CDR1 SGDLS and CDR2 YYNGEE come from the germline V gene. This CDR3 contains 15 residues. DNA of the CDR3: TGTGCCAGCAGCAGACTAGCGGGACTAACCGGGGAGCTGTTTTTT. Amino acid sequence: CASSRLAGLTGELFF.

CDR3 sequence: CASSLRQGGGNTEAFF. CDR3 sequence (DNA): TGCGCCAGCAGCTTGAGACAGGGCGGTGGGAACACTGAAGCTTTCTTT. The V and J genes are TRBV5-1 and TRBJ1-1, with 7 positions matching TRBD1. Trimming took 1 base from V and 1 from J; bases not matched to a gene: 7. The CDR3 is made up of 16 amino acids. Per the germline V gene, CDR1 is SGHRS and CDR2 is YFSETQ.

V is TRBV30 and J is TRBJ2-7, with D maybe TRBD1 (5 bases). Germline CDR1 reads GTSNPN; CDR2 reads SVGIG (reference sequence). Trimming took 2 bases from V and 1 from J, leaving 15 bases between them. This CDR3 comprises 15 residues. In nucleotides, the CDR3 is TGTGCCTGGAGTCCTAAGGGGTCTCGGTCCTACGAGCAGTACGTC. This gives the protein CAWSPKGSRSYEQYV.

The CDR3 is CASSYSRRLASPGELFF. In nucleotides, the CDR3 is TGTGCCAGCAGTTACTCGAGGCGACTAGCGTCTCCCGGGGAGCTGTTTTTT. The chain employs TRBV6-2 or TRBV6-3 and TRBJ2-2; TRBD2 aligns across 8 bases. From germline, CDR1 is MNHEY and CDR2 SVGEGT. The V segment lost 0 bases and the J segment 6 bases; nucleotides outside the gene matches: 9. The CDR3 runs 17 residues.